The 32 T cell receptor beta chains presented below share a single source sample, sequenced in a study of T cell responses to AZD1222 COVID-19 vaccine. Assay: immunoSEQ multiplex PCR; the TCRdb copy retains only in-frame clones and omits some. The sample has about 180,000 clones; around 88% are singletons. The input for sequencing was peripheral blood, taken on day 0 of AZD1222 vaccination. These receptors were taken from an adult in good health.

This chain joins TRBV12-5 and TRBJ1-1; tentative D call: TRBD1 (6 bases). V dropped 0 bases and J dropped 4 bases, with 18 bases sitting between them. The CDR3 length is 17 residues. Germline loops: CDR1 LGHNT, CDR2 FRNRAP. The CDR3 loop is CASGLVQGGAPFTEAFF. The CDR3 DNA follows: TGTGCTAGTGGTTTGGTACAGGGAGGGGCCCCGTTCACTGAAGCTTTCTTT.

This chain uses TRBV5-8 with TRBJ1-2; TRBD1 agrees at 7 bases. Germline V CDR1 and CDR2: SGHTS, YDEGEE. Trimming at V came to 0 bases and at J to 6 bases, leaving 5 bases not matched to a gene. This CDR3 is built from 14 residues. This CDR3 is CASSLGPGGDGYTF. CDR3 sequence (DNA): TGTGCCAGCAGCTTGGGTCCAGGGGGAGATGGCTACACCTTC.

This chain links TRBV4-3 with TRBJ1-2, with D tentatively TRBD1 (6 bases). Trimming stripped 0 bases from V and 4 bases from J, with 21 bases between. The CDR3 runs 18 residues. Germline values: CDR1 LGHNA, CDR2 YSLEER. Here the CDR3 DNA reads TGCGCCAGCAGCCAAGATCTTGCGGGGGGGCGCGGGTTCTATGGCTACACCTTC. Its protein product is CASSQDLAGGRGFYGYTF.

About this clone: Other DNA sequences of this sample code for an identical CDR3. V gene TRBV9 combines with J gene TRBJ1-4; TRBD1 aligns across 7 bases. Germline V CDR1 and CDR2: SGDLS, YYNGEE. The CDR3 is 14 amino acids. V shed 2 bases, J shed 8 bases, and the junction held 6 bases outside the gene matches. The CDR3 nucleotides read TGTGCCAGCAGCGTTACAGGGGAAGACGAAAAACTGTTTTTT. It yields the protein CASSVTGEDEKLFF. Combining the CDR3 with reference TRBV9 and TRBJ1-4 gives the whole variable domain DSGVTQTPKHLITATGQRVTLRCSPRSGDLSVYWYQQSLDQGLQFLIQYYNGEERAKGNILERFSAQQFPDLHSELNLSSLELGDSALYFCASSVTGEDEKLFFGSGTQLSVL.

The chain couples TRBV6-5 to TRBJ2-2; 8 bases fit TRBD1. The V gene's germline CDR1 is MNHEY and CDR2 SVGAGI. CDR3 length equals 13 residues. The V and J ends lost 8 bases and 6 bases, in that order; junction bases with no gene match: 5. The CDR3 nucleotides read TGTGCCAGCGGACAGGGAGATCCCGGGGAGCTGTTTTTT. Translation gives CASGQGDPGELFF.

This clone was counted a single time. The chain links TRBV7-9 to TRBJ2-7, with D possibly TRBD2 on 6 matching bases. The germline V gene encodes CDR1 SEHNR and CDR2 FQNEAQ (reference sequence). V lost 2 bases and J lost 4, with 27 bases in between. This CDR3 has 19 residues. The CDR3 reads CASSLLLLGSGGYRYEQYF. DNA of the CDR3: TGTGCCAGCAGCTTATTATTATTGGGTAGCGGAGGGTATCGATACGAGCAGTACTTC.

The rearrangement links TRBV7-9 to TRBJ1-1; no reliable D call. CDR3 length equals 12 residues. Trimming took off 1 base at V and 5 bases at J, with 5 bases between the two ends. Germline V gene lookup returns CDR1 SEHNR and CDR2 FQNEAQ (reference sequence). The CDR3 region has the DNA TGTGCCAGCAGCTTAGATGGAACTGAAGCTTTCTTT. Translated, it gives CASSLDGTEAFF. Full variable domain (outside the CDR3, taken from reference TRBV7-9 and TRBJ1-1): DTGVSQNPRHKITKRGQNVTFRCDPISEHNRLYWYRQTLGQGPEFLTYFQNEAQLEKSRLLSDRFSAERPKGSFSTLEIQRTEQGDSAMYLCASSLDGTEAFFGQGTRLTVV.

V is TRBV15 and J is TRBJ1-1, with a possible D match to TRBD1 (6 bases). The germline CDR1 and CDR2 sequences are LNHNV and YYDKDF (reference sequence). V lost 4 bases and J lost 0, with 9 bases in between. This CDR3 comprises 14 residues. As DNA, the CDR3 is TGTGCCACCAGCAAAGGGGGAATGAACACTGAAGCTTTCTTT. This encodes CATSKGGMNTEAFF.

The table lists this clone with a count of one. The chain couples TRBV2 to TRBJ2-7, with 8 bases aligning to TRBD1. The germline V gene has CDR1 SNHLY and CDR2 FYNNEI. This CDR3 is 14 amino acids long. The ends lost 6 bases at V and 3 bases at J; junction bases unmatched: 7. The CDR3 region has the DNA TGTGCCAGCAGGGCCGGGACAGGAGACTACGAGCAGTACTTC. Amino acid sequence: CASRAGTGDYEQYF.

V usage is TRBV27 and J usage is TRBJ1-1; D call uncertain. CDR3 length: 16 residues. Germline V lookup: CDR1 MNHEY, CDR2 SMNVEV (reference sequence). V was cut by 3 bases and J by 4 bases, with 18 bases left in between. For the CDR3, the DNA is TGTGCCAGCAGTTTTGAAAGTTTTGGGTCCCCCACTGAAGCTTTCTTT. This sequence encodes CASSFESFGSPTEAFF.

V and J are TRBV5-1 and TRBJ1-5; D gene uncertain. V lost 0 bases to trimming and J lost 6 bases, with 7 bases between them. Germline CDR1 is SGHRS and CDR2 is YFSETQ. The CDR3 extends over 13 amino acids. The DNA for the CDR3 is TGCGCCAGCAGCTTGGGGGCGGGTCAGCCCCAGCATTTT. This translates into CASSLGAGQPQHF.

The chain has TRBV5-1 and TRBJ1-2; D possibly corresponds to TRBD1 (6 bases). The V end was cut by 1 base, the J end by 3 bases, with 13 bases between. Looked up from germline, CDR1 is SGHRS and CDR2 is YFSETQ. The CDR3 totals 15 residues. The CDR3 spells CASSLFGGLDYGYTF. The CDR3 DNA is TGCGCCAGCAGCTTGTTTGGGGGCCTTGACTATGGCTACACCTTC.

CDR3 residues: CATSATGTGPRTEAFF. The CDR3 DNA follows: TGTGCCACCAGTGCCACAGGGACGGGGCCGCGTACTGAAGCTTTCTTT. The genes are TRBV24-1 and TRBJ1-1, with D perhaps TRBD1 (6 bases). Trimming stripped 5 bases from V and 5 bases from J, with 20 bases between. The CDR3 has 16 residues. CDR1 KGHDR and CDR2 SFDVKD come from the germline V gene.

This rearrangement joins TRBV28 to TRBJ1-5; possibly TRBD1 for D (5 bases). CDR3 length: 15 amino acids. Trimming left V 3 bases short and J 2 bases short, with 11 bases between. CDR1 is MDHEN and CDR2 is SYDVKM in the germline V gene. This CDR3 is CASSLYGGGNQPQHF. In DNA form, the CDR3 reads TGTGCCAGCAGTTTGTACGGGGGTGGCAATCAGCCCCAGCATTTT.

The chain combines TRBV7-9 with TRBJ1-1, with D tentatively TRBD1 (6 bases). The CDR3 spans 14 residues. Germline lookup yields CDR1 SEHNR and CDR2 FQNEAQ (reference sequence). The CDR3 nucleotides read TGTGGTCTACGACAGGATGCCAAGAACACTGAAGCTTTCTTT. Translation: CGLRQDAKNTEAFF.

This clone turned up a few times. J is TRBJ1-1 and V is TRBV9, with D uncertain. Germline V CDR1 and CDR2: SGDLS, YYNGEE. Trimming left V 0 bases short and J 5 bases short, with 11 bases between. The CDR3 loop spans 14 amino acids. As DNA, the CDR3 is TGTGCCAGCAGCGTAGACGGGTCGGGGACTGAAGCTTTCTTT. Its protein is CASSVDGSGTEAFF.

This chain links TRBV3-1 (or the pseudogene TRBV3-2) with TRBJ2-3; 8 bases are shared with TRBD1. The CDR3 has 15 residues. Germline trimming cut 1 base from V and 6 bases from J; bases unmatched to any gene: 6. Germline CDR1 reads LGHDT; CDR2 reads YNNKEL (reference sequence). The CDR3, as DNA: TGTGCCAGCAGCCAAGCTCACAGGGGGGCCGATACGCAGTATTTT. As protein: CASSQAHRGADTQYF.

The chain combines TRBV9 with TRBJ2-3; D call uncertain. CDR3 length: 16 residues. CDR1 is SGDLS and CDR2 is YYNGEE in the germline V gene. Trimming cost V 0 bases and J 0 bases, with 11 bases left between them. CDR3 sequence reads: CASSVDFQTSTDTQYF. The DNA for the CDR3 is TGTGCCAGCAGCGTAGATTTTCAGACTAGCACAGATACGCAGTATTTT.

V gene TRBV11-2 combines with J gene TRBJ2-2; 7 bases fit TRBD1. V lost 5 bases to trimming and J lost 5 bases; unmatched junction nucleotides: 11. This CDR3 spans 16 amino acids. Looked up from germline, CDR1 is SGHAT and CDR2 is FQNNGV. The CDR3 sequence is CASSPWGQSSTGELFF. The CDR3 DNA reads TGTGCCAGCAGCCCTTGGGGACAGTCCTCAACCGGGGAGCTGTTTTTT.

The rearrangement uses TRBV6-5 and TRBJ2-7, with D possibly called TRBD1 or TRBD2 (5 bases each). CDR3 size: 14 residues. With 5 bases removed from V and 1 base from J, the gap between germline ends came to 12 bases. Germline-derived CDR1 and CDR2 are MNHEY and SVGAGI. CDR3 sequence: CASSRRDGSYEQYF. CDR3 bases: TGTGCCAGCAGTCGCCGGGACGGGTCCTACGAGCAGTACTTC.

The rearrangement joins TRBV2 to TRBJ2-7; 10 nucleotides match TRBD2. The CDR3 sequence is 14 residues long. V lost 1 base and J lost 4; bases outside the gene matches: 1. The germline gives CDR1 SNHLY, CDR2 FYNNEI. The CDR3 sequence is CASSEGSGGYEQYF. Written as DNA, the CDR3 is TGTGCCAGCAGTGAAGGTAGCGGGGGGTACGAGCAGTACTTC.

The chain uses TRBV7-4 and TRBJ1-3; 7 nucleotides match TRBD1. V gave up 1 base and J gave up 0 bases; unmatched junction bases: 3. CDR3 length equals 16 residues. CDR1 and CDR2 from the germline V gene are SGHVT and SQSDAQ. The CDR3 reads CASSLGTGDSGNTIYF. As DNA, the CDR3 is TGTGCCAGCAGCTTAGGGACAGGAGACTCTGGAAACACCATATATTTT.

The gene calls are TRBV29-1 and TRBJ2-3; the D gene is possibly TRBD2 (6 bases). This CDR3 has 14 residues. The germline gives CDR1 SQVTM, CDR2 ANQGSEA. Trimming shortened V by 3 bases and J by 2 bases, and 12 bases separated the two germline ends. CDR3 loop: CSVDPGVDTDTQYF. The CDR3 DNA is TGCAGCGTTGACCCGGGGGTAGACACAGATACGCAGTATTTT.

The chain combines TRBV7-9 with TRBJ1-4; 7 bases map to TRBD1. V shed 5 bases and J 2 bases; nucleotides not matched to a gene: 8. The CDR3 totals 16 residues. Germline V lookup: CDR1 SEHNR, CDR2 FQNEAQ (reference sequence). Here the CDR3 reads CASSPVRDSTNEKLFF. CDR3 coding DNA: TGTGCCAGCAGCCCTGTGAGGGACAGCACTAATGAAAAACTGTTTTTT.

The V and J genes are TRBV4-3 and TRBJ2-7, with D perhaps TRBD1 or TRBD2 (6 bases each). The germline CDR1 and CDR2 sequences are LGHNA and YSLEER. V shed 0 bases and J shed 5 bases, with 14 bases lying between them. The CDR3 is made up of 15 amino acids. CDR3 nucleotide sequence: TGCGCCAGCAGCCAAGATCGGGGGCAAAGAAACGAGCAGTACTTC. It yields the protein CASSQDRGQRNEQYF.

Details on this clone: The same CDR3 can be traced to other DNA sequences in this sample. The gene calls are TRBV6-5 and TRBJ1-4; possible D gene TRBD1, 6 bases. The germline V gene encodes CDR1 MNHEY and CDR2 SVGAGI. The CDR3 contains 15 residues. V was pared by 3 bases and J by 7 bases, with 15 bases between. CDR3 residues: CASSYRQGLSEKLFF. The CDR3 DNA reads TGTGCCAGCAGTTATCGGCAGGGGTTGAGTGAAAAACTGTTTTTT.

This clone was seen only once. The rearrangement links TRBV9 to TRBJ2-7, with no clear D. The length of the CDR3 is 14 residues. Germline CDR1 and CDR2: SGDLS and YYNGEE. The ends were cut back, 0 bases at V and 1 base at J, with 8 bases in the middle. The DNA for the CDR3 is TGTGCCAGCAGCGTAGCTGTGGGGTCCTACGAGCAGTACTTC. Translation gives CASSVAVGSYEQYF.

This chain uses TRBV21-1 with TRBJ1-5. TRBV21-1 is noted as a pseudogene. The CDR3 is made up of 22 amino acids. CDR3 nucleotide sequence: TGTGCCAGCAGCAAAAGGACCGTAGACTGTCAATCGTTGGCGCTCCAAAATCAGCCCCAGCATTTT. Translated: CASSKRTVDCQSLALQNQPQHF.

The chain links TRBV7-9 to TRBJ2-5; D is perhaps TRBD2 (5 bases). Germline-derived CDR1 and CDR2 are SEHNR and FQNEAQ (reference sequence). The CDR3 covers 14 residues. V was clipped by 4 bases and J by 5 bases, with 14 bases between them. This CDR3 is CASSSREQWETQYF. The CDR3 coding sequence is TGTGCCAGCAGCTCTAGGGAGCAGTGGGAGACCCAGTACTTC.

As DNA, the CDR3 is TGTGCCAGCAGTAACCTCGATGAGCAGTTCTTC. It is translated as CASSNLDEQFF. The rearrangement uses TRBV7-2 and TRBJ2-1; no definite D call. This CDR3 comprises 11 residues. CDR1 and CDR2 (germline): SGHTA, FQGNSA. V lost 6 bases, J lost 8 bases, and 8 bases lay in between.

The rearrangement joins TRBV5-1 to TRBJ2-6; D remains unclear. This CDR3 comprises 13 residues. V was cut by 3 bases and J by 4 bases, with 5 bases left in between. From germline, CDR1 is SGHRS and CDR2 YFSETQ. The CDR3 spells CASSYQGANVLTF. In DNA form, the CDR3 reads TGCGCCAGCAGCTACCAGGGGGCCAACGTCCTGACTTTC.

This clone has a single count. This chain connects TRBV2 to TRBJ2-2; the D gene is possibly TRBD2 (5 bases). CDR1 and CDR2 (germline): SNHLY, FYNNEI. CDR3 size: 18 residues. Deletions cut 4 bases from V and 0 bases from J, with 18 bases between. The CDR3 reads CASSASLATYANTGELFF. CDR3 DNA: TGTGCCAGCAGTGCATCGCTAGCAACCTACGCGAACACCGGGGAGCTGTTTTTT.